The 5 T cell receptor beta chains listed next were all sequenced from one sample in a study of blood T cell repertoires in COVID-19. Here immunoSEQ multiplex PCR was the method, and the copy in TCRdb shows in-frame clones only, minus some. The table includes some 300,000 clones, 85% to 90% detected once. Input material: peripheral blood. The receptors derive from a man aged 65 to 85 with acute or convalescent COVID-19.

J is TRBJ2-1 and V is TRBV28; 9 positions agree with TRBD2. The CDR3 spans 14 residues. CDR1 and CDR2 from the germline V gene are MDHEN and SYDVKM. Trimming took 6 bases from V and 5 from J; bases not matched to a gene: 5. The CDR3 nucleotides read TGTGCCAGCAGAATAGCGGGAGAGAACAATGAGCAGTTCTTC. Translated, it gives CASRIAGENNEQFF.

V and J are TRBV2 and TRBJ2-3; 8 nucleotides agree with TRBD1. Germline V gene data show CDR1 as SNHLY and CDR2 as FYNNEI. The CDR3 sequence is 17 residues long. After removal of 3 bases from V and 2 bases from J, the junction contained 10 bases not matched to a gene. The DNA of the CDR3 is TGTGCCAGCAGTGAGTTAGGGACAGGCGACTTCACAGATACGCAGTATTTT. Protein: CASSELGTGDFTDTQYF.

This clone was seen a handful of times. V usage is TRBV30 and J usage is TRBJ2-7; D is unclear. This CDR3 comprises 15 residues. Germline loops: CDR1 GTSNPN, CDR2 SVGIG (reference sequence). Trimming pared 0 bases from V and 1 base from J, leaving 13 bases between. CDR3 nucleotide sequence: TGTGCCTGGAGTGTAAACTGGGCACGATCCTACGAGCAGTACTTC. Protein sequence: CAWSVNWARSYEQYF.

The J gene is TRBJ2-5, the V gene TRBV9; the match to TRBD1 covers 9 bases. Germline trimming cut 1 base from V and 7 bases from J; bases unmatched to any gene: 5. CDR1 is SGDLS and CDR2 is YYNGEE in the germline V gene. CDR3 length equals 14 residues. The CDR3 bases are TGTGCCAGCAGCGTATTGGGACAGGGACGGACCCAGTACTTC. Amino acid sequence: CASSVLGQGRTQYF.

The rearrangement links TRBV12-3 or TRBV12-4 to TRBJ1-1; D not certain. CDR3 length: 13 amino acids. V gave up 5 bases and J gave up 2 bases, with 9 bases separating them. The chain's CDR3 is CASSRTSNTEAFF. DNA for the CDR3: TGTGCCAGCAGTAGAACAAGTAACACTGAAGCTTTCTTT.